What follows is one T cell receptor beta chain and its context. Its matching antigen is unknown. RNA transcripts were the source from which TCR beta CDR3 regions were amplified. RT-PCR in the first round used HTBI primers; a second-round multiplex PCR followed. TCRdb fed the multiplex PCR reads into MiXCR, producing one record per CDR3 protein. The sample carries 580,000 or so distinct CDR3 sequences, 35% to 40% recorded once. From germline, CDR1 is SGHRS and CDR2 YFSETQ. The CDR3 is made up of 15 amino acids. Between the trimmed V and J ends, which lost 0 bases and 7 bases, there was a span of 13 bases. These data originate in a study of Graves' ophthalmopathy and Graves' hyperthyroidism. Overall study context: Hyperthyroidism was classified as stable if no ophthalmopathy occurred within 18 months of follow-up.

Notes on the study in general: The model achieved about 64% sensitivity and roughly 79% specificity for ophthalmopathy progression.

The TCR comes from an adult man with Graves' hyperthyroidism. This chain uses TRBV5-1 with TRBJ1-4; tentatively, D is TRBD1 (5 bases). The sequenced sample was peripheral blood or thyroid tissue (not recorded which). The CDR3: CASSLVAGNTEKLFF. CDR3 bases: TGCGCCAGCAGCTTGGTGGCAGGGAATACTGAAAAACTGTTTTTT.